This T cell receptor (beta chain) was documented in a study of blood T cell repertoires in COVID-19 (dated by TCRdb to about 2020). Context from the whole study: Samples covering the acute and convalescent phases of COVID-19 were provided by collaborators in the United States, Italy and Spain. The material from the prospective study consisted of cDNA or gDNA derived from T cells, B-cell-depleted T cells, or PBMCs. Subjects who had been exposed to COVID-19, were actively infected with it, or had recovered from it provided the deeply sampled blood TCRbeta repertoires that made up the dataset. The repertoires were released in a freely available public database intended as a resource for research on the immune response to SARS-CoV-2. The samples were drawn from the first 160 participants of the ongoing ImmuneRACE study and from over a thousand subjects provided by 6 global collaborators. Nearly every sample came with metadata listing a de-identified subject ID, COVID-19 status, age in years and sex. HLA class I and class II types, where available, came from metadata supplied by the sample provider rather than from assay-based typing. Study-level results and caveats: Clinical and demographic metadata were provided uncurated, with the amount varying by source and participant.

The collaborating institutions used their own protocols to collect whole blood in K2EDTA tubes. For TCRbeta analysis, collaborators shipped samples as frozen whole blood, isolated PBMCs, or DNA extracted from either of those sample types. Reading from cysteine to phenylalanine, the CDR3 counts 15 amino acids. Only the CDR3 DNA stays, 45 bases, in frame from base 1. The germline V gene (reference sequence) sets CDR1 to MNHEY and CDR2 to SMNVEV. The germline ends are 18 bases apart after V is trimmed by 7 bases and J by 8 bases. Comments on this clone: Its antigen is still unknown. Per-base quality was not reported, and no clone a single base away is much larger than it.

TCRbeta CDR3 regions were amplified from genomic DNA using the immunoSEQ Assay, a bias-controlled multiplex PCR. The study's own analysis went as follows. The number of nucleated cells in each sample was estimated from the amplification of reference gene primers within the assay. To quantify the absolute abundance of each unique TCRbeta CDR3 rearrangement, sequence reads were collapsed and filtered. Productive Simpson clonality was computed per sample as the square root of Simpson's diversity index over productive rearrangements. Not all clones reach the TCRdb copy of this immuneACCESS table, which keeps in-frame sequences only. Checked studies attribute under half of the gap to unresolved V genes and leave the rest unexplained. V, J and clone size were drawn from that table, and D and trimming were deduced from the DNA. The sample table records about 170,000 clones; 82% of these occur just once. Over 7.5% of the sample lies in the top ten.

The chain uses TRBV27 and TRBJ1-6, with a weak D call of TRBD1 (5 bases match). The TCR was taken from an older woman with acute or convalescent COVID-19. Sequenced material: peripheral blood. The DNA sequence follows: TGTGCCAGCAACAAAGGGGTCTTCTCCTATTCACCCCTCCACTTT. Its amino acids are CASNKGVFSYSPLHF.